This T cell receptor (beta chain) was sequenced during a study of blood T cell repertoires in COVID-19. Sequencing used immunoSEQ multiplex PCR; TCRdb keeps in-frame clones, though not all of them. The table includes roughly 150,000 clones, more than 70% detected once. This clone came up once. This CDR3 has 16 residues. Germline V gene lookup returns CDR1 SGHAT and CDR2 FQNNGV. V lost 1 base to trimming and J lost 2 bases, with 12 bases between them. Sequenced material: peripheral blood. J is TRBJ2-1 and V is TRBV11-2; D is perhaps TRBD2 (6 bases). The sequence was collected from a man between 50 and 59 years old who had recovered from COVID-19. For the CDR3, the DNA is TGTGCCAGCAGCTTAGTTAGCGGTAATACCTACAATGAGCAGTTCTTC. This translates into CASSLVSGNTYNEQFF.